A single sample gave rise to the 11 T cell receptor beta chains below, sequenced in a study of cytomegalovirus exposure and HLA in healthy donors. It was with 60 Vbeta and 13 Jbeta primers that the PCR ran. Clones were read by immunoSEQ multiplex PCR, and TCRdb kept only the in-frame ones, dropping some. The profile shows under 90,000 clones, about 70% of them singletons. What was sequenced was PBMCs. Receptors originate from a man in his forties in good health and CMV-seropositive.

The V and J genes are TRBV29-1 and TRBJ1-2, with D perhaps matching TRBD1 (6 bases). CDR1 and CDR2 (germline): SQVTM, ANQGSEA. CDR3 length equals 13 residues. The germline V and J ends were trimmed by 3 bases and 4 bases, with 12 bases remaining between them. In nucleotides, the CDR3 is TGCAGCGTTGAGAAGGACAGCTCCTATGGCTACACCTTC. Its protein is CSVEKDSSYGYTF.

The V gene is TRBV4-3, the J gene TRBJ1-2; 9 bases map to TRBD1. Germline V gene lookup returns CDR1 LGHNA and CDR2 YSLEER. V lost 0 bases and J lost 2; bases outside the gene matches: 10. The CDR3 covers 18 residues. The CDR3 DNA sequence: TGCGCCAGCAGCCAAGATAGAGTGGGACAGGGCTTGAACTATGGCTACACCTTC. Protein product: CASSQDRVGQGLNYGYTF.

V and J are TRBV27 and TRBJ2-7, with TRBD1 as a possible D gene (5 bases). The V end was cut by 4 bases, the J end by 4 bases, with 5 bases between. CDR1 is MNHEY, CDR2 SMNVEV, per germline (reference sequence). This CDR3 contains 11 residues. The CDR3 loop reads CASSSGYEQYF. The CDR3 DNA is TGTGCCAGCAGTTCAGGGTACGAGCAGTACTTC.

The V and J genes are TRBV4-1 and TRBJ2-1, with a weak D call TRBD1 (5 bases). Germline V gene sequence: CDR1 MGHRA, CDR2 YSYEKL. The germline V and J ends were trimmed by 7 bases and 6 bases, with 19 bases remaining between them. The CDR3 contains 15 residues. The CDR3 loop is CASKPAQGSGNEQFF. The CDR3 DNA sequence: TGCGCCAGCAAACCCGCCCAGGGATCGGGCAATGAGCAGTTCTTC.

The chain uses TRBV9 and TRBJ1-1, with TRBD1 matching over 7 bases. V gave up 3 bases and J gave up 0 bases; unmatched junction bases: 2. The CDR3 spans 14 residues. Germline assignment: CDR1 SGDLS and CDR2 YYNGEE. CDR3 residues: CASSGGQMNTEAFF. CDR3 coding DNA: TGTGCCAGCAGCGGGGGACAGATGAACACTGAAGCTTTCTTT.

The chain has TRBV5-8 and TRBJ1-3, with D possibly being TRBD1 (6 bases). Germline loops: CDR1 SGHTS, CDR2 YDEGEE. The CDR3 contains 15 residues. V lost 1 base and J lost 1, with 9 bases in between. The chain's CDR3 is CASSLRQASGNTIYF. The CDR3 coding sequence is TGTGCCAGCAGCTTGAGACAGGCGTCTGGAAACACCATATATTTT.

This clone was seen only once. The rearrangement joins TRBV5-1 to TRBJ1-6; D remains unclear. With 5 bases removed from V and 0 bases from J, the gap between germline ends came to 9 bases. Germline loops: CDR1 SGHRS, CDR2 YFSETQ. CDR3 length: 15 amino acids. The CDR3 DNA sequence: TGCGCCAGCAGGTACGGGAGCTCCTATAATTCACCCCTCCACTTT. Its translation: CASRYGSSYNSPLHF.

The chain couples TRBV7-8 to TRBJ1-1; 11 bases fit TRBD1. Germline trimming cut 6 bases from V and 3 bases from J; bases unmatched to any gene: 0. This CDR3 spans 13 amino acids. Per the germline V gene, CDR1 is SGHVS and CDR2 is FQNEAQ. CDR3 sequence (DNA): TGTGCCAGCAGGGGACAGGGGGACACTGAAGCTTTCTTT. Translating gives CASRGQGDTEAFF.

V gene TRBV4-2 combines with J gene TRBJ1-2; D not certain. CDR3 size: 19 residues. V shed 4 bases and J shed 8 bases, with 32 bases lying between them. The V gene's germline CDR1 is LGHNA and CDR2 YNFKEQ. CDR3 DNA sequence: TGTGCCAGCAGCCCAAGTAGAGTGGGTAACGTAAATTCGCGGCTGGGCTACACCTTC. Amino acid sequence: CASSPSRVGNVNSRLGYTF.

The V gene is TRBV25-1, the J gene TRBJ2-3; 7 bases are shared with TRBD1. With V trimmed by 3 bases and J by 1 base, 4 bases remained unmatched. The germline gives CDR1 MGHDK, CDR2 SYGVNS. The CDR3 extends over 15 amino acids. The CDR3 sequence is CASSEGQTRTDTQYF. The CDR3 DNA reads TGTGCCAGCAGTGAGGGACAGACTCGCACAGATACGCAGTATTTT.

The chain joins TRBV5-4 to TRBJ2-1, with 10 bases matching TRBD2. The CDR3 runs to 16 residues. The germline gives CDR1 SGHNT, CDR2 YYREEE (reference sequence). The ends lost 0 bases at V and 9 bases at J; junction bases unmatched: 9. The CDR3 nucleotides read TGTGCCAGCAGCTTGGGATCTAGCGGGAGAACTGGTGAGCAGTTCTTC. As protein: CASSLGSSGRTGEQFF.